This TCR beta chain was profiled in a study of long-term antiretroviral therapy in people with HIV (dated by TCRdb to 2022 to 2024). General notes on the study: The earliest samples were collected approximately a decade before the 2015 WHO recommendation for immediate ART, a period when ART was typically delayed until CD4 counts fell. Whether ART initiation and durable HIV suppression were associated with changes in peripheral blood TRB repertoire composition and diversity was tested in a retrospective serial study. No cross-contamination during QIAcube processing was seen in test extractions of a monoclonal T-cell line run alongside around 34 polyclonal samples. About a third of the roughly 30 participants with HIV were female. A total of 192 cryopreserved PBMC samples came from a few dozen adults with confirmed HIV infection and were collected serially over a mean of approximately 6 years (range 1-12). General findings and caveats noted by the study authors: Inferences about post-ART repertoire changes are limited because no data were available on ART adherence, viral resistance or therapy changes. Starting ART was linked to a significant rise in TRB diversity, yet even with long-term ART the diversity remained significantly lower than in transplant donor controls. Because PBMC availability was limited, only the TCR beta chain was sequenced, with no alpha chain pairing. Expanded TRB clones identified before ART initiation dominated the repertoire at all time points, although this dominance fluctuated and declined in many PLHIV after ART. The samples span the years 2004 to 2017, and the ART regimens used may be less effective than current regimens. Because cell numbers in pre-ART samples were limited, unsorted PBMC were profiled instead of sorted CD4+ and CD8+ T cells. CDR3 length ranges in HIV repertoires were narrower than in controls, and network structure suggested an antigen-experienced repertoire with only a slight naive shift after ART.

The immunoSEQ hsTCRB v3.0 assay was used at survey level resolution for TRB variable region sequencing. The target sequencing depth for TRB was roughly 40,000-50,000 T-cell genomes per sample. TRB libraries were pooled and sequenced on an Illumina MiSeq using a v3 150-cycle kit. On the authors' methods: Analysis of repertoires was carried out in R inside a reproducible Nextflow workflow spanning QC, data transformation and analysis. LymphoSeq2, an R package for exploring AIRR-Seq data, was used to implement the custom analyses. Four samples that yielded fewer than 5000 total TRB sequences were excluded, so that fewer than 250 HIV repertoires were analyzed. Of the 188 retained HIV repertoires, 59 were collected before and roughly 130 after ART initiation. Repertoires were downsampled to 5000 TRB nucleotide sequences, with summary statistics averaged over 100 downsampling iterations. Only TRB sequences with CDR3 regions of at least seven amino acids were retained for analysis. Diversity was assessed using a clonality score derived from Shannon entropy and using the Gini coefficient. Repertoire networks linked the top 5000 CDR3 amino acid sequences whenever two sequences differed by an edit distance of one. GLIPH2 predicted antigen specificity groups and MHC restriction for TRB CDR3 amino acid sequences. To flag known CMV, EBV, HIV or tissue antigen associations, CDR3 amino acid sequences were matched against VDJdb and McPAS-TCR. Pre-ART, post-ART and control groups were compared with Wilcoxon signed-rank tests and Holm-Bonferroni correction. The clones in this table, taken by TCRdb from immuneACCESS, are in-frame only. Not every clone is retained; where verified, under half of the shortfall comes from an unresolved V gene, and the cause of the rest is unknown. V, J and clone size were drawn from that table, and D and trimming were deduced from the DNA. A total of about 41,000 clones appear in this sample, approximately 94% of them only once. Of the sample, under 2.5% is held by the ten largest clones.

Trimming accounts for 3 bases at V and 0 bases at J, while the number of junction bases matched to no gene is 5. The CDR3 sequence holds 18 residues, the cysteine and phenylalanine included. The read is trimmed to its CDR3 DNA, 54 bases read in frame from base 1. CDR1 and CDR2 are read off the germline V gene as MDHEN and SYDVKM. Inclusion was restricted to participants for whom at least one PBMC sample before ART initiation and at least two post-ART samples were available. Treatment was received in the United States of America by all participants with HIV. Before DNA extraction, cryopreserved samples of about 1-10 million PBMC were thawed and washed. At the time of the earliest PBMC sample for each participant with HIV, ages ranged from about 23 to 60 years. Each participant contributed PBMC samples from 1-4 timepoints before ART initiation and 2-8 timepoints after ART initiation, with a median of 7 samples. For every participant, serial HIV viral load, CD4+ T-cell count, ART history and demographic data were obtained. Genomic DNA was extracted from unsorted PBMC with a Qiagen kit on a QIAcube, with processing performed in batches of 12 samples.

As for this clone: The specificity of this receptor is unknown. The sample holds no much larger clone one base away, and base qualities are not on file.

The input for sequencing was unsorted PBMCs, taken about 9 years after starting antiretroviral therapy. The origin of this receptor is a man aged 25-40 years with HIV. The chain employs TRBV28 and TRBJ2-5; 15 of the junction bases match TRBD2. The nucleotide sequence is TGTGCCAGCAGTTTCTCAGGACTAGCGGGGGGGTACCAAGAGACCCAGTACTTC. Its protein reads: CASSFSGLAGGYQETQYF.